The 2 T cell receptor beta chains below were found in one sample sequenced in a study of blood T cell repertoires in COVID-19. The assay was immunoSEQ multiplex PCR, and TCRdb's table has in-frame clones only and misses some. The table lists about 240,000 clones, approximately 86% of them singletons. Sequenced: peripheral blood. Receptors were obtained from a man aged 60 to 69 who had recovered from COVID-19.

V and J are TRBV10-2 and TRBJ2-7; a possible D gene is TRBD2 (6 bases). The CDR3 consists of 19 residues. CDR1 is WSHSY, CDR2 SAAADI, per germline. V lost 1 base, J lost 3 bases, and 25 bases lay in between. The CDR3, as DNA: TGCGCCAGCAGTGAGTGGGGGGATGCGCGGCGGGGAACCCTCTACGAGCAGTACTTC. Protein sequence: CASSEWGDARRGTLYEQYF.

The rearrangement joins TRBV28 to TRBJ1-1; TRBD1 matches at 7 bases. The CDR3 spans 14 residues. CDR1 is MDHEN, CDR2 SYDVKM, per germline. V lost 9 bases to trimming and J lost 5 bases; unmatched junction nucleotides: 12. CDR3 sequence (DNA): TGTGCCAGTAACGGACAGGAGTCCGGAACTGAAGCTTTCTTT. Translating gives CASNGQESGTEAFF.